This entry features one TCR beta chain sequence. Germline values: CDR1 WNHNN, CDR2 SYGVQD (reference sequence). This CDR3 has 13 residues. The V end lost 6 bases, the J end lost 3 bases, and 10 bases lay between the germline ends. The source of the sample is a study of blood T cell repertoires in COVID-19. Looking at the study overall: Samples representing acute and convalescent COVID-19 were sourced from the United States, Italy and Spain.

Original methodology: Reference gene primer amplification gave nucleated cell count estimates. Assay: immunoSEQ multiplex PCR; the TCRdb copy retains only in-frame clones and omits some. Clone size and V and J calls were adopted from that table, with D and trimming inferred from the DNA. The repertoire consists of roughly 81,000 clones, with around 88% occurring once and the leading ten covering 7% to 10%. The sample taken for sequencing was peripheral blood. This TCR derives from a man aged 30-40 years with acute or convalescent COVID-19. The chain links TRBV10-1 to TRBJ2-3; tentative D call: TRBD1 (5 bases). The CDR3 region is CASSGRATDTQYF. In DNA form, the CDR3 reads TGCGCCAGCAGCGGCAGGGCGACAGATACGCAGTATTTT.